The T cell receptor (beta chain) under discussion was sequenced for a study of blood T cell repertoires in COVID-19. As for the study in general: Samples of COVID-19 (acute and convalescent) were obtained from the United States, Italy and Spain.

This CDR3 has 14 residues. The V gene's germline CDR1 is SGHAT and CDR2 FQNNGV. V lost 1 base and J lost 5, with 11 bases in between. Authors' methods: Counts of nucleated cells, estimated from reference gene primer amplification, were obtained. The repertoire was sequenced with immunoSEQ multiplex PCR; TCRdb's copy has only in-frame clones and lacks some. D and trimming were read from the DNA, whereas the V and J calls and clone size are those reported in that table. The sample lists 260,000 or so clones, 87% occurring once. Participants, roughly 18 to 100 years old, spanned around 25 US areas. The rearrangement joins TRBV11-2 to TRBJ1-1, with a possible D match to TRBD1 (5 bases). The sample comprised PBMCs or T cells enriched from blood (not recorded which). This receptor was obtained from a woman aged 25 to 39 with acute COVID-19. The CDR3 DNA reads TGTGCCAGCAGCTTAGTAAGGGGCAGGACTGAAGCTTTCTTT. Amino acids: CASSLVRGRTEAFF.